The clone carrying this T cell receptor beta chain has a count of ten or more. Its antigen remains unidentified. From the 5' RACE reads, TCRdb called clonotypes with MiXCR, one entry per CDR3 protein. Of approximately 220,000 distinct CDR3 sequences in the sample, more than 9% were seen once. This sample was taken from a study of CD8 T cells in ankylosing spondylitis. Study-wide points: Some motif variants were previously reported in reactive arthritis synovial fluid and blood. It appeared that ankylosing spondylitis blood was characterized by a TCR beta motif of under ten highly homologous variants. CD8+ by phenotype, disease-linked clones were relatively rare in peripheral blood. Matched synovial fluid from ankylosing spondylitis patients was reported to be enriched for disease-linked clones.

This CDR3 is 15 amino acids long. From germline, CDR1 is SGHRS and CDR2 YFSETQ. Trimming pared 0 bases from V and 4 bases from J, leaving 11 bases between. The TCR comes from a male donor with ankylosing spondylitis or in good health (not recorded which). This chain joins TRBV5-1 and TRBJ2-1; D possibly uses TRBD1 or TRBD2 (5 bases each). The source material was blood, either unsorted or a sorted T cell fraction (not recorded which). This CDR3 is CASSLAGQPYNEQFF. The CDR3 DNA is TGCGCCAGCAGCTTGGCGGGGCAGCCGTACAATGAGCAGTTCTTC.